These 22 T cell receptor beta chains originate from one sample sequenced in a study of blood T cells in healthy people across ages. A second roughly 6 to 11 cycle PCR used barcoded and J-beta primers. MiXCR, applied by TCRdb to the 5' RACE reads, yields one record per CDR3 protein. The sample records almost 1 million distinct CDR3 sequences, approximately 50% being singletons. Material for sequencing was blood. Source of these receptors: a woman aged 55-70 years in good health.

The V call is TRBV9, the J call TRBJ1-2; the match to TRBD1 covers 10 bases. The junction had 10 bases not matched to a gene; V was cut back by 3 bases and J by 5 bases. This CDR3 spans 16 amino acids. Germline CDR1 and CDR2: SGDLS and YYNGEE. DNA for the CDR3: TGTGCCAGCAGCGCGGGACAGGGGCCCTCGCTTTATGGCTACACCTTC. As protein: CASSAGQGPSLYGYTF. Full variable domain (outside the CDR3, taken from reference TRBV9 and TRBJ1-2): DSGVTQTPKHLITATGQRVTLRCSPRSGDLSVYWYQQSLDQGLQFLIQYYNGEERAKGNILERFSAQQFPDLHSELNLSSLELGDSALYFCASSAGQGPSLYGYTFGSGTRLTVV.

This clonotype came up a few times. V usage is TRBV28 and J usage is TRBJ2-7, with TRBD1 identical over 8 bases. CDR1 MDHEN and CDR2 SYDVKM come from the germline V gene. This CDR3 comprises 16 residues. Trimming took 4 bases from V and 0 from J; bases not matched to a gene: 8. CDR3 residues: CASSSDREMGSYEQYF. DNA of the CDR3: TGTGCCAGCAGTTCGGACAGGGAGATGGGCTCCTACGAGCAGTACTTC.

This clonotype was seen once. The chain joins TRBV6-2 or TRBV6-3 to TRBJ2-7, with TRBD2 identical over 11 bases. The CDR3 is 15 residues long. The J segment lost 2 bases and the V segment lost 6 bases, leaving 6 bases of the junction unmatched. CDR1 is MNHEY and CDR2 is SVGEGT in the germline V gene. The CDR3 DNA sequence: TGTGCCAGCAGAGACCCGGGACTAGCGGCCTACGAGCAGTACTTC. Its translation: CASRDPGLAAYEQYF.

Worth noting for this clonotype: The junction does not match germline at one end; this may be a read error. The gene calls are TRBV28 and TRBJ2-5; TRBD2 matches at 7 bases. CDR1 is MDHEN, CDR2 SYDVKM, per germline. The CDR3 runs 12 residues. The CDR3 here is CASSPLGGAQYF. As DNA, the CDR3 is TGTGCTAGCAGTCCCCTGGGGGGGGCCCAGTACTTC.

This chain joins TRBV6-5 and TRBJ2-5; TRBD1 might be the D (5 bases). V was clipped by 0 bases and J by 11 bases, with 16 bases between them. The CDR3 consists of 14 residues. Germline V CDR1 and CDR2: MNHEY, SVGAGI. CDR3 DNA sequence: TGTGCCAGCAGTTACTCCAGACAGCCCTATGGGCAGTACTTC. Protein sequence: CASSYSRQPYGQYF.

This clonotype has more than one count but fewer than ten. CDR3 DNA sequence: TGTGCCATCAGTGAGTCGAACCGCCGGGCCAAAAACATTCAGTACTTC. It codes for CAISESNRRAKNIQYF. This chain joins TRBV10-3 and TRBJ2-4; D unresolved. Trimming left V 0 bases short and J 1 base short, with 10 bases between. From germline, CDR1 is ENHRY and CDR2 SYGVKD. The CDR3 consists of 16 residues.

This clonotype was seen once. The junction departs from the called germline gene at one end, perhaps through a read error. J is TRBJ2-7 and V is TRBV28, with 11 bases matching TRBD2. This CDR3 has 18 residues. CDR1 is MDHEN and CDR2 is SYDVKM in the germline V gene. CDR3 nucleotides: TGTCCCAGCACACCCTCGGTGGGTACTAGCGGGAGTTTCTACGAGCAGTACTTC. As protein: CPSTPSVGTSGSFYEQYF.

In nucleotides, the CDR3 is TGTGCCAGCTCACCCACGAAGGGGACGGTCAATGAGCAGTTCTTC. Protein product: CASSPTKGTVNEQFF. The chain carries TRBV18 and TRBJ2-1; D tentatively fits TRBD1 or TRBD2 (5 bases each). V dropped 3 bases and J dropped 6 bases, with 15 bases sitting between them. This CDR3 has 15 residues. In germline, CDR1 is KGHSH, CDR2 LQKENI.

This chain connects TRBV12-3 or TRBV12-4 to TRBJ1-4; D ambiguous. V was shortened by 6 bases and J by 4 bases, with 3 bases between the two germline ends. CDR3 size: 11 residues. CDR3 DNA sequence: TGTGCCAGCAGGCTTAATGAAAAACTGTTTTTT. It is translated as CASRLNEKLFF.

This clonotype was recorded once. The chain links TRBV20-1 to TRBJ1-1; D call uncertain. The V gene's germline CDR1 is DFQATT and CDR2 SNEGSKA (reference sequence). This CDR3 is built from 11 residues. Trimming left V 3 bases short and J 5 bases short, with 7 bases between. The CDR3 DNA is TGCAGTGCTAGTGAGAGAACTGAAGCTTTCTTT. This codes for CSASERTEAFF.

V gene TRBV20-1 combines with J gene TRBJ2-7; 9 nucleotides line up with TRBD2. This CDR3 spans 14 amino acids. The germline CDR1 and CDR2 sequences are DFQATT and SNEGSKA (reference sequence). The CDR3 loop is CSVNPGLAFRGQYF. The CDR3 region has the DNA TGCAGCGTTAACCCGGGACTAGCCTTCCGGGGGCAGTACTTC.

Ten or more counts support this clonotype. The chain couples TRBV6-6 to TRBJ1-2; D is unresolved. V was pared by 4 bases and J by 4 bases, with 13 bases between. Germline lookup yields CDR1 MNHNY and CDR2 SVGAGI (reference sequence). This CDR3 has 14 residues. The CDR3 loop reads CASSLSQRTYGYTF. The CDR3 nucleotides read TGTGCCAGCAGTTTAAGTCAACGCACCTATGGCTACACCTTC.

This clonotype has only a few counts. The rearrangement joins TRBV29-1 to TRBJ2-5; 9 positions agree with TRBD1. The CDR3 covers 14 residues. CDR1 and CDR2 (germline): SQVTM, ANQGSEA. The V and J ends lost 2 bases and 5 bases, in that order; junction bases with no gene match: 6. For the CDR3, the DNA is TGCAGCGTTGAAAAACAGGGGGCGCAGGAGACCCAGTACTTC. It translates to CSVEKQGAQETQYF. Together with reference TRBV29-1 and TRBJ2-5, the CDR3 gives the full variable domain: SAVISQKPSRDICQRGTSLTIQCQVDSQVTMMFWYRQQPGQSLTLIATANQGSEATYESGFVIDKFPISRPNLTFSTLTVSNMSPEDSSIYLCSVEKQGAQETQYFGPGTRLLVL.

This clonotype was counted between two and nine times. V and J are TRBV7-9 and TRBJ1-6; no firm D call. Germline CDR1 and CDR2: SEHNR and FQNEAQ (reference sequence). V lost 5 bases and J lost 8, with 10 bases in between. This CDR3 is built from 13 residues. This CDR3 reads CASSPIGDSPLHF. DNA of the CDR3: TGTGCCAGCAGCCCAATCGGCGATTCACCCCTCCACTTT.

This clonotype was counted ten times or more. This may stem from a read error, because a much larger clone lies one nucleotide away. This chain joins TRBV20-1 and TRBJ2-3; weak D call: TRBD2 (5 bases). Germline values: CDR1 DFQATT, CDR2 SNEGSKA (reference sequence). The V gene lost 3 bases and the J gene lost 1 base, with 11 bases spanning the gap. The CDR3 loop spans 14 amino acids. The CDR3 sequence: CSASRRAGTDTQYF. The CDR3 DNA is TGCAGTGCTAGTAGGCGAGCGGGCACAGATACGCAGTATTTT.

The chain's CDR3 is CASSATEVLPYNEQFF. The CDR3 DNA sequence: TGTGCCAGCAGCGCTACGGAGGTCCTACCCTACAATGAGCAGTTCTTC. This sequence joins TRBV9 and TRBJ2-1; D is possibly TRBD2 (5 bases). Germline V lookup: CDR1 SGDLS, CDR2 YYNGEE. V was cut by 3 bases and J by 2 bases, with 15 bases left in between. The CDR3 spans 16 residues.

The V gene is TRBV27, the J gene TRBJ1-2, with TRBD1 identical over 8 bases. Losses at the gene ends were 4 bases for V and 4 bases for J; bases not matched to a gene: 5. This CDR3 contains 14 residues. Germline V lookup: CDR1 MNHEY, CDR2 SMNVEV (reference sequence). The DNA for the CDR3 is TGTGCCAGCAGTTCCCAGGGGGCCCCCTATGGCTACACCTTC. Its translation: CASSSQGAPYGYTF.

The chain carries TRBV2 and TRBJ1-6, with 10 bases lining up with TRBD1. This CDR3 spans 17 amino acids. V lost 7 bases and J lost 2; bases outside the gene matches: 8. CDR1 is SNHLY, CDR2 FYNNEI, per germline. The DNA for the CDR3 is TGTGCCAGCACGAGGGACAGGGGACGCGCCTATAATTCACCCCTCCACTTT. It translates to CASTRDRGRAYNSPLHF.

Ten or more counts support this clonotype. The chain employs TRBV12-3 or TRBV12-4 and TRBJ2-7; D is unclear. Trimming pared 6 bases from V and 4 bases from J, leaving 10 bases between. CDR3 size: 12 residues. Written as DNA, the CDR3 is TGTGCCAGCAGCGCTACAGCTTACGAGCAGTACTTC. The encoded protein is CASSATAYEQYF.

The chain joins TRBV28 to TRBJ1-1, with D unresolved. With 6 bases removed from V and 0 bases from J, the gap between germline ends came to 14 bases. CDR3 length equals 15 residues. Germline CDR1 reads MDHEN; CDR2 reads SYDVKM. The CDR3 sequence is CASSGGRLMNTEAFF. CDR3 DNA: TGTGCCAGCAGCGGCGGCCGTCTTATGAACACTGAAGCTTTCTTT.

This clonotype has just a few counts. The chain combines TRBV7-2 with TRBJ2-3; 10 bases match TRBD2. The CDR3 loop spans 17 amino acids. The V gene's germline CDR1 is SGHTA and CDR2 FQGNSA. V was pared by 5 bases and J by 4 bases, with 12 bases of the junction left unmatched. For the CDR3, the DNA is TGTGCCAGCAGCCCGCAAATACTAGCGGGAAGGTCAGATACGCAGTATTTT. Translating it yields CASSPQILAGRSDTQYF.

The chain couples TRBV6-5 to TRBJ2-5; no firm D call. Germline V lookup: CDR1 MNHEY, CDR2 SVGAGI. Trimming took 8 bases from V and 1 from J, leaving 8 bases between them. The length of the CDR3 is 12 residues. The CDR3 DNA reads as TGTGCCAGCCGACACCTCCAAGAGACCCAGTACTTC. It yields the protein CASRHLQETQYF.